The clone carrying this T cell receptor beta chain occurred a few times. The data are from a study of T cell repertoires in cytomegalovirus infection. TCRdb processed the reads anew with MiXCR; each CDR3 protein has one entry. The table includes fewer than 700,000 distinct CDR3 sequences, approximately 25% detected once. Trimming took off 0 bases at V and 4 bases at J, with 13 bases between the two ends. The CDR3 is made up of 16 amino acids. The germline CDR1 and CDR2 sequences are LGHNT and FRNRAP. The TCR was taken from a human donor in good health (CMV status not recorded). Some clones in this sample may be carry-over from other donors' samples. Sequencing was carried out using CD8+ T cells from PBMCs. This rearrangement joins TRBV12-5 to TRBJ2-1, with a weak D call TRBD2 (6 bases). This chain's CDR3 is CASGLVPSANYNEQFF. The DNA of the CDR3 is TGTGCTAGTGGTTTGGTACCTAGCGCTAATTACAATGAGCAGTTCTTC.